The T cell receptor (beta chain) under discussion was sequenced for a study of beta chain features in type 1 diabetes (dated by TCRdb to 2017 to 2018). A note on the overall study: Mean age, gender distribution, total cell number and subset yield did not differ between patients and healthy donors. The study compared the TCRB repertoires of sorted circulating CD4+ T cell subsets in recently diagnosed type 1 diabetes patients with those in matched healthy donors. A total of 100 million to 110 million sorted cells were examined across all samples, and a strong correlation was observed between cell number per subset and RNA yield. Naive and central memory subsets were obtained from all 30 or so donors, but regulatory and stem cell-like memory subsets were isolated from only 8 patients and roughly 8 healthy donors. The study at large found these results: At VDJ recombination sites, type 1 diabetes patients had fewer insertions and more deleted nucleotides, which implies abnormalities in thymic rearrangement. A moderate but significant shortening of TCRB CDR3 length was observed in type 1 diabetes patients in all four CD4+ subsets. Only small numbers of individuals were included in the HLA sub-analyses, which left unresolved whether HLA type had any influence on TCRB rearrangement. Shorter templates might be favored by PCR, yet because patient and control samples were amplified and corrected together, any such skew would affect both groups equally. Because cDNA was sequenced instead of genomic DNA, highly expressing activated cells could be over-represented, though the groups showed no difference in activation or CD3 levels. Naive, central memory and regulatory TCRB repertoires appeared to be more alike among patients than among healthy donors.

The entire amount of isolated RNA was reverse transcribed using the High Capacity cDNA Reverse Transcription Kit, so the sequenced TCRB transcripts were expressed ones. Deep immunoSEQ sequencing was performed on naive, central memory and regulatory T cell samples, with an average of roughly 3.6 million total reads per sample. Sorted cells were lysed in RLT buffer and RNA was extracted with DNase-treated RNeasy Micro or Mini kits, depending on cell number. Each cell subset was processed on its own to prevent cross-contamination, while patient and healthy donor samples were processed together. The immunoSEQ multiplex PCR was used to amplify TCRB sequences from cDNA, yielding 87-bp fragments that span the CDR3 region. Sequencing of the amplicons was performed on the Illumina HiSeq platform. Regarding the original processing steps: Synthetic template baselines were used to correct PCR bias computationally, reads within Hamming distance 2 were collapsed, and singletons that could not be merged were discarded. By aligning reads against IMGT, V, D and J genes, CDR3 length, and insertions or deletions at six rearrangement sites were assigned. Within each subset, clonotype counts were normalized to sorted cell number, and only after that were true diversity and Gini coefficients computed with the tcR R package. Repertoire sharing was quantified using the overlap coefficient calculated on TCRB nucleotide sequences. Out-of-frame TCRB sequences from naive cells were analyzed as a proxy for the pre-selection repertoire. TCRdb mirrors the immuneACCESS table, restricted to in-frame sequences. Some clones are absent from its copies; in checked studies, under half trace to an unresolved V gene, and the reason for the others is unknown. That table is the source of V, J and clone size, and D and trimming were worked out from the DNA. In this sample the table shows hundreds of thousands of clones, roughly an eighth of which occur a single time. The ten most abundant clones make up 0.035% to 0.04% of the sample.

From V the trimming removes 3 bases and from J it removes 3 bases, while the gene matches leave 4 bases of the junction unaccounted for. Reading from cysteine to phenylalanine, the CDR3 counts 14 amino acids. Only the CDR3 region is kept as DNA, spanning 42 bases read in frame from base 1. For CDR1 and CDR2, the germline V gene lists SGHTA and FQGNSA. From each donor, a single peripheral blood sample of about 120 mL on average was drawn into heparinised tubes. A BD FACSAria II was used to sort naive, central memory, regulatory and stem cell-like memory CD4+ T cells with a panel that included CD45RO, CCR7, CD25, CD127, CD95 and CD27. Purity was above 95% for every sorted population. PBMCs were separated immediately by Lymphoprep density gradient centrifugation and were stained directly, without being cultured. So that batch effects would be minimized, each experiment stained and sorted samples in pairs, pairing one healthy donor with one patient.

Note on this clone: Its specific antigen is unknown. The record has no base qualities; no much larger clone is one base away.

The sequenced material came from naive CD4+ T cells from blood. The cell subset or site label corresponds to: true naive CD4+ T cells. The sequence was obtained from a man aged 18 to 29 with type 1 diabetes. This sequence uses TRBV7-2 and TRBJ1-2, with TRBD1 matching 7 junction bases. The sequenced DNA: TGTGCCAGCAGCTTCGGGACAGCTTACTATGGCTACACCTTC. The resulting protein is CASSFGTAYYGYTF.